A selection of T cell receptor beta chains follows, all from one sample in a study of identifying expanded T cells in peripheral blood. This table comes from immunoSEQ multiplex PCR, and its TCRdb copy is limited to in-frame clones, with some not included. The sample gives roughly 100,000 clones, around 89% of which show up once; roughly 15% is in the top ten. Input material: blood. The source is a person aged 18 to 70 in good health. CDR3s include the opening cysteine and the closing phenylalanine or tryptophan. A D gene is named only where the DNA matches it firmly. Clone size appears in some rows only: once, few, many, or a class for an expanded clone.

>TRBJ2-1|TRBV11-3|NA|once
CASSSPRDGDNEQFF
TGTGCCAGCAGCTCTCCCCGGGACGGAGACAATGAGCAGTTCTTC
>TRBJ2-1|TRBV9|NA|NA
CASSVAEPNEQFF
TGTGCCAGCAGCGTCGCCGAGCCCAATGAGCAGTTCTTC
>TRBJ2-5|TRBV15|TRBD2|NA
CATSRGTSGRWETQYF
TGTGCCACCAGCAGAGGGACTAGCGGGAGGTGGGAGACCCAGTACTTC
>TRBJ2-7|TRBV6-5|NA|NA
CASSYSRDPNHEQYF
TGTGCCAGCAGTTACTCGCGGGACCCGAACCACGAGCAGTACTTC
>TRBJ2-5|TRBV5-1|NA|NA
CASSSQDSQETQYF
TGCGCCAGCAGCTCCCAAGACTCTCAAGAGACCCAGTACTTC
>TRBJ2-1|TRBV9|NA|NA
CASSPDPAGRRRIDQFF
TGTGCCAGCAGCCCGGACCCGGCGGGACGAAGGCGGATAGATCAGTTCTTC
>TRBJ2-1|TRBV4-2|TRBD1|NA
CASSQVGQGADEQFF
TGTGCCAGCAGCCAAGTGGGACAGGGGGCCGATGAGCAGTTCTTC
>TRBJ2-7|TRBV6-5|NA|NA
CASSSERDGSYEQYF
TGTGCCAGCAGCTCTGAACGGGACGGTTCTTACGAGCAGTACTTC
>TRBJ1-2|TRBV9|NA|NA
CASSLSDGLGSGYTF
TGTGCCAGCAGCTTATCGGACGGCCTGGGGAGTGGCTACACCTTC
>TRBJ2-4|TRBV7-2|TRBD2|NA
CASSLGPASGGAKNIQYF
TGTGCCAGCAGCTTGGGCCCCGCCAGCGGGGGGGCCAAAAACATTCAGTACTTC
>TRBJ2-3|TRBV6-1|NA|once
CASHRDAGTDTQYF
TGTGCCAGTCATCGGGACGCCGGCACAGATACGCAGTATTTT
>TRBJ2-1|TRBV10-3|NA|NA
CAISSDPSSYNEQFF
TGTGCCATCAGTTCGGACCCCAGCTCCTACAATGAGCAGTTCTTC
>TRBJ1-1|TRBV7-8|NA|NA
CASSPTRASPNTEAFF
TGTGCCAGCAGCCCGACCAGGGCCTCCCCGAACACTGAAGCTTTCTTT
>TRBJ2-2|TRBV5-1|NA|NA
CASSFRGNGNTGELFF
TGCGCCAGCAGCTTCCGGGGCAACGGGAACACCGGGGAGCTGTTTTTT
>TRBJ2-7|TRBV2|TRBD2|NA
CASSERVSGGGYEQYF
TGTGCCAGCAGTGAGAGAGTTAGCGGGGGGGGCTACGAGCAGTACTTC
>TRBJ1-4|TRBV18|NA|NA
CASSEGGTFNEKLFF
TGTGCCAGCTCAGAGGGCGGCACATTTAATGAAAAACTGTTTTTT
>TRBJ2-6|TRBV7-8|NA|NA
CASSFVGANVLTF
TGTGCCAGCAGCTTCGTTGGGGCCAACGTCCTGACTTTC
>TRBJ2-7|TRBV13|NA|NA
CASSLNGADYEQYF
TGTGCCAGCAGCTTAAATGGGGCCGACTACGAGCAGTACTTC
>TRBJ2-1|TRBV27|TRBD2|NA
CALRTSGGEEQFF
TGTGCCCTACGGACTAGCGGGGGGGAGGAGCAGTTCTTC
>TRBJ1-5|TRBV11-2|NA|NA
CASSPRQGQPQHF
TGTGCCAGCAGCCCCCGGCAGGGTCAGCCCCAGCATTTT
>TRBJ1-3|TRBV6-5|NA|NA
CASRVSGGNTIYF
TGTGCCAGCAGAGTCTCCGGAGGAAACACCATATATTTT
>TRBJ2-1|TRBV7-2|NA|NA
CASSVIIAVSYNEQFF
TGTGCCAGCAGCGTTATCATAGCGGTCTCCTACAATGAGCAGTTCTTC
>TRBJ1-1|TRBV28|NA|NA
CASSSPGRLNTEAFF
TGTGCCAGCAGTTCACCGGGACGGTTGAACACTGAAGCTTTCTTT
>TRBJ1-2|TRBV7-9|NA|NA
CASSLAAANYGYTF
TGTGCCAGCAGCTTGGCGGCAGCAAACTATGGCTACACCTTC
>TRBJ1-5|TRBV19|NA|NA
CASSPNQGISNQPQHF
TGTGCCAGTAGTCCAAACCAGGGAATTTCCAATCAGCCCCAGCATTTT
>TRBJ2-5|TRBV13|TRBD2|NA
CASSPRTSGNVYQETQYF
TGTGCCAGCAGCCCGCGGACTAGCGGAAATGTGTACCAAGAGACCCAGTACTTC
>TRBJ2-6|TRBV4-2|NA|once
CASSQDRASAGANVLTF
TGTGCCAGCAGCCAAGATAGGGCTAGCGCTGGGGCCAACGTCCTGACTTTC
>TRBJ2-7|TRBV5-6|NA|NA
CASSREGGANEQYF
TGTGCCAGCAGCAGGGAGGGGGGCGCAAACGAGCAGTACTTC
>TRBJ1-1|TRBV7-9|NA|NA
CASSQGSTEAFF
TGTGCCAGCAGCCAGGGGTCCACTGAAGCTTTCTTT
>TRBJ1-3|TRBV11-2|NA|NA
CASSLDGFSGNTIYF
TGTGCCAGCAGCTTAGACGGTTTCTCTGGAAACACCATATATTTT
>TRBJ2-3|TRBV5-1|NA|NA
CASSLGGGGDTQYF
TGCGCCAGCAGCTTGGGGGGAGGCGGAGATACGCAGTATTTT
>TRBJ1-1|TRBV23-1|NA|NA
CASSQSFTRRTEAFF
TGCGCCAGCAGTCAATCGTTCACTCGCCGGACTGAAGCTTTCTTT
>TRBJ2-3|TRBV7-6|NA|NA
CASSPTTSSTDTQYF
TGTGCCAGCAGTCCCACTACCTCCAGCACAGATACGCAGTATTTT
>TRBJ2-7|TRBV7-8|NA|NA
CASSSLAVSSYEQYF
TGTGCCAGCAGCTCCCTTGCGGTCTCCTCCTACGAGCAGTACTTC
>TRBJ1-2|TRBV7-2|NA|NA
CASSLRGFYGYTF
TGTGCCAGCAGCTTACGGGGCTTCTATGGCTACACCTTC
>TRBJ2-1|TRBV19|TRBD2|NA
CASTRLAGISDNEQFF
TGTGCCAGTACTCGTCTAGCGGGGATCTCCGACAATGAGCAGTTCTTC
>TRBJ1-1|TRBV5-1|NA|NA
CASSLGQPKNTEAFF
TGCGCCAGCAGCTTGGGACAGCCCAAGAACACTGAAGCTTTCTTT
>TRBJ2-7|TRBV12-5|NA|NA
CASGCTTVSYEQYF
TGTGCTAGTGGTTGCACCACAGTTTCCTACGAGCAGTACTTC
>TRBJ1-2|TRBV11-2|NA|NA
CASSSPDRIYGYTF
TGTGCCAGCAGCTCCCCCGACAGGATCTATGGCTACACCTTC
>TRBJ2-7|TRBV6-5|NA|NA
CASSSNSYEQYF
TGTGCCAGCAGTTCAAACTCCTACGAGCAGTACTTC
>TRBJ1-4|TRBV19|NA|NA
CASSMGRDGSTNEKLFF
TGTGCCAGTAGTATGGGACGGGACGGGTCAACTAATGAAAAACTGTTTTTT
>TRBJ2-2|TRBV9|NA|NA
CASSVDRANTGELFF
TGTGCCAGCAGCGTAGACAGGGCGAACACCGGGGAGCTGTTTTTT
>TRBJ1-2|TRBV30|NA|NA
CAWSVGHGNYGYTF
TGTGCCTGGAGTGTGGGGCACGGGAACTATGGCTACACCTTC